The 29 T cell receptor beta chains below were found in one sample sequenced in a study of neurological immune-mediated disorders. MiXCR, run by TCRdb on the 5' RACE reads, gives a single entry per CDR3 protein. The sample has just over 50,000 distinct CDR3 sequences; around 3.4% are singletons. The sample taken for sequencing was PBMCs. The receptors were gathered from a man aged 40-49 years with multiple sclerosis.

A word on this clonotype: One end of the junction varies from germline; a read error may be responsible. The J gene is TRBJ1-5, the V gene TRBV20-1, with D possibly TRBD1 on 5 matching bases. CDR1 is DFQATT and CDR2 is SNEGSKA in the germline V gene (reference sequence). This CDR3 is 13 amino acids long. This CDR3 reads CSARGQLNQPQNF. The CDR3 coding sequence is TGCAGTGCTAGAGGACAGCTCAATCAGCCCCAGAATTTT.

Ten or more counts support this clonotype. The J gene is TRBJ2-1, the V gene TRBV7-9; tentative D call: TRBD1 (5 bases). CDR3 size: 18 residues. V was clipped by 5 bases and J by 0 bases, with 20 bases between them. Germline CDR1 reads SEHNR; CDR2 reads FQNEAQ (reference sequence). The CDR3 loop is CASSPRPHRLSSYNEQFF. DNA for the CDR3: TGTGCCAGCAGCCCCCGCCCCCACAGGCTAAGCTCCTACAATGAGCAGTTCTTC.

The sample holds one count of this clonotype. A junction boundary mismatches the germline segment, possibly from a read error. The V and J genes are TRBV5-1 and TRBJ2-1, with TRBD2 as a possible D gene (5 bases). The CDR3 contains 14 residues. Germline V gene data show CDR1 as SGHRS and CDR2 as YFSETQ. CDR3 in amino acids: CASSLAPGYNEQFF. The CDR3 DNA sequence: TGTGCCAGCAGCTTAGCGCCAGGTTACAATGAGCAGTTCTTC.

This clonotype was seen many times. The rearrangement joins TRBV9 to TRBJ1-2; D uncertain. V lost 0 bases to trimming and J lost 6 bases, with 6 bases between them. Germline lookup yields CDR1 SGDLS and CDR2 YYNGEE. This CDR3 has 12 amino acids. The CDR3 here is CASSVGVDGYTF. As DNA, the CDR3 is TGTGCCAGCAGCGTAGGAGTGGATGGCTACACCTTC. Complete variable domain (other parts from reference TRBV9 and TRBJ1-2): DSGVTQTPKHLITATGQRVTLRCSPRSGDLSVYWYQQSLDQGLQFLIQYYNGEERAKGNILERFSAQQFPDLHSELNLSSLELGDSALYFCASSVGVDGYTFGSGTRLTVV.

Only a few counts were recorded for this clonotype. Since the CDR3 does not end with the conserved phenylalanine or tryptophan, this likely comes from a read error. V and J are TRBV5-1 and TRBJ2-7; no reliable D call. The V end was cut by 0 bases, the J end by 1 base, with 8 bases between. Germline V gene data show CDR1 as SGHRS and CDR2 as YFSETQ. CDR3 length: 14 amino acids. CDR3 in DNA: TGCGCCAGCAGCTTGGCCGGCGGATCCTACGAGCAGTACAAC. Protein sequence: CASSLAGGSYEQYN.

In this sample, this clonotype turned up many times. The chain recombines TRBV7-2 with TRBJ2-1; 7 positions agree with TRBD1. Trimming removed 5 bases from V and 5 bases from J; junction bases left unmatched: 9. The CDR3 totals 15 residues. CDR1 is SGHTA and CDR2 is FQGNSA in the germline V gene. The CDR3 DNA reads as TGTGCCAGCAGCAGACGGACAGGCCGAGACAATGAGCAGTTCTTC. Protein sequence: CASSRRTGRDNEQFF.

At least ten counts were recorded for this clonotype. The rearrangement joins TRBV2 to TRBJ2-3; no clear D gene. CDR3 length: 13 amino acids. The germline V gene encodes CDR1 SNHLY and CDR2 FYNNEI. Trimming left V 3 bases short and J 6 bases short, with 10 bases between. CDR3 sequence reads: CASSDGGMDTQYF. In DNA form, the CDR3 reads TGTGCCAGCAGTGATGGTGGGATGGATACGCAGTATTTT.

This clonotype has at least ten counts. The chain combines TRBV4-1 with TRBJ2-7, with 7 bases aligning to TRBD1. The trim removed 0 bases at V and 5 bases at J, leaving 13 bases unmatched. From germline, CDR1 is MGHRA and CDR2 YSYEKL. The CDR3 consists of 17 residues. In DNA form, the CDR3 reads TGCGCCAGCAGCCAAGAAGGTTCGCAGGGGGTCCCCCACGAGCAGTACTTC. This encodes CASSQEGSQGVPHEQYF.

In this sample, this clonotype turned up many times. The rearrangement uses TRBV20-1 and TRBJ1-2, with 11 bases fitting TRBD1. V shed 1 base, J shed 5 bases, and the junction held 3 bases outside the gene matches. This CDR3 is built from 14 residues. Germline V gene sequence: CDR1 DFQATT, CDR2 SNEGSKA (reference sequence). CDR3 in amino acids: CSARVGQGAYGYTF. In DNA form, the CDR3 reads TGCAGTGCTAGAGTAGGACAGGGGGCTTATGGCTACACCTTC.

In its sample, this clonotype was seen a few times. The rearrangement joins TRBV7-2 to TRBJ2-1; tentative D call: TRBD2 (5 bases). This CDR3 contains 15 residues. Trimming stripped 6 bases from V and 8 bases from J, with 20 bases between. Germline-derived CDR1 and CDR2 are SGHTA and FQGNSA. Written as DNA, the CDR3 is TGTGCCAGCAGGCCTGGGTCGGGAAAAGGGCATGAGCAGTTCTTC. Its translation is CASRPGSGKGHEQFF.

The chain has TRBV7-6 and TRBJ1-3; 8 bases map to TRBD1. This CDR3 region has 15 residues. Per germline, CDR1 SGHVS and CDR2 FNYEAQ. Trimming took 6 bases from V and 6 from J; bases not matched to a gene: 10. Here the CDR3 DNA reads TGTGCCAGCAGGCAAACACCGGGACAGGAAAACACCATATATTTT. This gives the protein CASRQTPGQENTIYF.

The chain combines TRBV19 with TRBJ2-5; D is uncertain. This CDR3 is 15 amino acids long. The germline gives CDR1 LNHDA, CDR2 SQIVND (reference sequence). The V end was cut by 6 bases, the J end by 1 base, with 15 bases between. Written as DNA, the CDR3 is TGTGCCAGTAGCACGAACTCCTATGCCCAAGAGACCCAGTACTTC. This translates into CASSTNSYAQETQYF.

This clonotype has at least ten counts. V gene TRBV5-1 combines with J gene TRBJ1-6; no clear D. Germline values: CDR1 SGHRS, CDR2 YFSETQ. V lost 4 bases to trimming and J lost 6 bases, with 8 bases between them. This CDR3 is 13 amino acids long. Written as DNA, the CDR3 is TGCGCCAGCAGCGCGAACGGTAATTCACCCCTCCACTTT. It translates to CASSANGNSPLHF.

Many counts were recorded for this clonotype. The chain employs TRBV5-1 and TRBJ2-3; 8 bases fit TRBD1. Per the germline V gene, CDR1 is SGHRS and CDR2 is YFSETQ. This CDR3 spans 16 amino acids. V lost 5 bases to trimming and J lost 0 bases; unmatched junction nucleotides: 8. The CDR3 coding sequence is TGCGCCAGCAGTGTTCAGGGGGCAGCTAGCACAGATACGCAGTATTTT. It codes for CASSVQGAASTDTQYF.

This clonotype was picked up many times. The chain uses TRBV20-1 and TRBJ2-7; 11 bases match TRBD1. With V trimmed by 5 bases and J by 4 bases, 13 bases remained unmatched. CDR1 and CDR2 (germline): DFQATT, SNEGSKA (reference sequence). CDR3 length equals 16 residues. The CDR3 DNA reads TGCAGTGCTCCCCCCGGCCGGACAGGGGGCCCTTACGAGCAGTACTTC. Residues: CSAPPGRTGGPYEQYF.

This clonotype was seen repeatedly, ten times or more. CDR3 loop: CSASPLAGGQETQYF. CDR3 nucleotide sequence: TGCAGTGCTAGCCCACTAGCGGGGGGCCAAGAGACCCAGTACTTC. The chain employs TRBV20-1 and TRBJ2-5, with 12 positions matching TRBD2. V was pared by 3 bases and J by 1 base, with 3 bases of the junction left unmatched. Germline CDR1 is DFQATT and CDR2 is SNEGSKA (reference sequence). CDR3 length: 15 residues.

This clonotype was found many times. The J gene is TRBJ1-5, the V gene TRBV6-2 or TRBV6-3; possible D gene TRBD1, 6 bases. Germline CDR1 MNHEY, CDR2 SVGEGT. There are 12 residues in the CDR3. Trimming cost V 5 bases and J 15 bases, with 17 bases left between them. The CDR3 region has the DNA TGTGCCAGCAGTCAACTCGGGGGGCGGGCGCATTTT. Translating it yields CASSQLGGRAHF.

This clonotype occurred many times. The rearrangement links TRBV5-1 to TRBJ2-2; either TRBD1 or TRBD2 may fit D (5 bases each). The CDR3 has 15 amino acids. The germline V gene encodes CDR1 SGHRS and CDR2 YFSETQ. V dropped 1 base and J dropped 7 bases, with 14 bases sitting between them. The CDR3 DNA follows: TGCGCCAGCAGCTTGAGGTCGGGGCCGGACGGGGAGCTGTTTTTT. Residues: CASSLRSGPDGELFF.

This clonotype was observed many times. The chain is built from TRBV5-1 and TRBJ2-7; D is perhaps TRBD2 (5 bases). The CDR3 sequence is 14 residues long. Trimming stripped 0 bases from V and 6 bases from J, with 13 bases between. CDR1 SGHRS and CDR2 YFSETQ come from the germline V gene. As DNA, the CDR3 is TGCGCCAGCAGCTTGGAGGGTACCGGAGGCGAGCAGTACTTC. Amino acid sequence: CASSLEGTGGEQYF.

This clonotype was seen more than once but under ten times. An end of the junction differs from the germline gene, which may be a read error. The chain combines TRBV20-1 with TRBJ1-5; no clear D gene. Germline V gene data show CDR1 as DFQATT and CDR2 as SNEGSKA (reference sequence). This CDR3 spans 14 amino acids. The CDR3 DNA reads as TGCAGTGCTAGAGCGGGCGGCCCCAATCAGCCCCAGAATTTT. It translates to CSARAGGPNQPQNF.

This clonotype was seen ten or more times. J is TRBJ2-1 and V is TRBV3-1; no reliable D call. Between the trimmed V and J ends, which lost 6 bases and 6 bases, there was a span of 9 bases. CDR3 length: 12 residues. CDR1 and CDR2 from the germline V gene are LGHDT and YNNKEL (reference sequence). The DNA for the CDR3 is TGTGCCAGCAGAAGTTCGGGCAATGAGCAGTTCTTC. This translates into CASRSSGNEQFF.

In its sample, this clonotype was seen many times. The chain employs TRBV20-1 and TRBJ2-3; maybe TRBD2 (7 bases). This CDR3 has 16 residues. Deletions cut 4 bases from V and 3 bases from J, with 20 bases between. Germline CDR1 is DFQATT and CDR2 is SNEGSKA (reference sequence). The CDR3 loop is CSAKPLEGGGTDTQYF. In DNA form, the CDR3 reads TGCAGTGCTAAGCCCCTGGAGGGAGGGGGGACAGATACGCAGTATTTT.

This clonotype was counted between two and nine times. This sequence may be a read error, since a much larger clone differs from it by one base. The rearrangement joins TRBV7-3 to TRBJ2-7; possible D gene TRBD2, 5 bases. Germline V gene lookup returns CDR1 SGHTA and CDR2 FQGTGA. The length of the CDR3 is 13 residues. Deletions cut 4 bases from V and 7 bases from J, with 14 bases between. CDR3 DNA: TGTGCCAGCAGCTCAGAAAGACCGGGGGAGCAGTACTTC. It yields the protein CASSSERPGEQYF. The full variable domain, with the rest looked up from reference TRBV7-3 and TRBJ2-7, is GAGVSQTPSNKVTEKGKYVELRCDPISGHTALYWYRQSLGQGPEFLIYFQGTGAADDSGLPNDRFFAVRPEGSVSTLKIQRTERGDSAVYLCASSSERPGEQYFGPGTRLTVT.

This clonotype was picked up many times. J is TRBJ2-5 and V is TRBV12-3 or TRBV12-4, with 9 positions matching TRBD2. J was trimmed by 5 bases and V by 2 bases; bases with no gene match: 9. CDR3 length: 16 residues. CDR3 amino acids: CASSLYQAGGRETQYF. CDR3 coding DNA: TGTGCCAGCAGTTTATACCAAGCGGGGGGCCGGGAGACCCAGTACTTC.

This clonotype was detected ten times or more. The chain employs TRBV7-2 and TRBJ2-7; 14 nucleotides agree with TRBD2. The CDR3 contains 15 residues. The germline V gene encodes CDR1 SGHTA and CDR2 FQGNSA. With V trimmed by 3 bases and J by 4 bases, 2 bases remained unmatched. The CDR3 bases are TGTGCCAGCAGCTTGGGACTAGCGGGGGATTACGAGCAGTACTTC. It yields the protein CASSLGLAGDYEQYF. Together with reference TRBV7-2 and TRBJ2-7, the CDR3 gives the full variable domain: GAGVSQSPSNKVTEKGKDVELRCDPISGHTALYWYRQSLGQGLEFLIYFQGNSAPDKSGLPSDRFSAERTGGSVSTLTIQRTQQEDSAVYLCASSLGLAGDYEQYFGPGTRLTVT.

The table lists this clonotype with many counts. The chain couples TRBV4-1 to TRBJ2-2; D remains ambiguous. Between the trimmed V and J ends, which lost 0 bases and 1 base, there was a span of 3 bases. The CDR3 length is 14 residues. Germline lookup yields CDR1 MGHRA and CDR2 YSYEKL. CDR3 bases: TGCGCCAGCAGCCAAGACTGGAACACCGGGGAGCTGTTTTTT. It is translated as CASSQDWNTGELFF.

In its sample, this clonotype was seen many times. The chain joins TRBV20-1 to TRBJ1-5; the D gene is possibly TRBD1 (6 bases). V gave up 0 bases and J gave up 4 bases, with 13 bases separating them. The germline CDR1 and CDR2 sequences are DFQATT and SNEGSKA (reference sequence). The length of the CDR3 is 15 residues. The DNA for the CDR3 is TGCAGTGCTAGAGAGATTGTAGGGGGGAATCAGCCCCAGCATTTT. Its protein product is CSAREIVGGNQPQHF.

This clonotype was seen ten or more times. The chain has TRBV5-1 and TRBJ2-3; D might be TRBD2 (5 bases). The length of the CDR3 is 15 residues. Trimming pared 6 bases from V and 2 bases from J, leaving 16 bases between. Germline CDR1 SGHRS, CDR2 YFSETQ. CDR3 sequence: CASKTSGGLTDTQYF. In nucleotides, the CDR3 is TGCGCCAGCAAAACCTCCGGAGGACTCACAGATACGCAGTATTTT.

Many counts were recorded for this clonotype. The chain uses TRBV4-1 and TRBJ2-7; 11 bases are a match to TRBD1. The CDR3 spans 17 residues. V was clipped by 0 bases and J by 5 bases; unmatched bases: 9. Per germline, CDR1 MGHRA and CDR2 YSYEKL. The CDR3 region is CASSQDPGQGVPDEQYF. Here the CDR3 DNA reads TGCGCCAGCAGCCAAGATCCGGGACAGGGGGTTCCGGACGAGCAGTACTTC.